This T cell receptor beta chain was sequenced during a study of T-cell memory formation after mild COVID-19. The wider study: Across donors, TCR clusters were largely donor specific.

TCRdb independently ran MiXCR on the 5' RACE reads; one entry per CDR3 protein. The table lists 150,000 to 200,000 distinct CDR3 sequences, roughly 11% of them singletons. This clonotype was picked up a small number of times. The antigen is unknown. General study results and limits: Those CD4+ clones that contracted were mainly in CM and EM (CD8+ ones in EMRA).

There are 11 residues in the CDR3. Germline CDR1 reads SGHTS; CDR2 reads YDEGEE. V was pared by 4 bases and J by 10 bases, with 9 bases between. This chain connects TRBV5-8 to TRBJ2-4, with D possibly matching TRBD1 (5 bases). The TCR originated in a man between 18 and 35 years old who had mild COVID-19 (a few samples of this study predate the infection). Cell type and time point are not known. Sequenced input: PBMCs or a T cell subset sorted from them (not recorded which). The CDR3 coding sequence is TGTGCCAGCAGCACCCAGGGAATTCAGTACTTC. Residues: CASSTQGIQYF.